Shown below are 26 T cell receptor beta chains from a single sample sequenced in a study of T-cell memory formation after mild COVID-19. TCRdb fed the 5' RACE reads into MiXCR, producing one record per CDR3 protein. This table holds a few hundred thousand distinct CDR3 sequences, roughly 25% found once. The sample taken for sequencing was PBMCs or a T cell subset sorted from them (not recorded which). These receptors originate from an adult woman who had mild COVID-19 (a few samples of this study predate the infection). Cell type and time point are not known.

V usage is TRBV29-1 and J usage is TRBJ2-3; 14 positions agree with TRBD2. This CDR3 spans 14 amino acids. In germline, CDR1 is SQVTM, CDR2 ANQGSEA. With V trimmed by 7 bases and J by 6 bases, 6 bases remained unmatched. The CDR3 DNA reads as TGCAGCGCCGGGACTAGCGGGAGCATTGATACGCAGTATTTT. This gives the protein CSAGTSGSIDTQYF.

The chain joins TRBV6-5 to TRBJ2-3; 11 bases are a match to TRBD2. The CDR3 is 15 amino acids. Trimming took 8 bases from V and 2 from J; bases not matched to a gene: 6. The germline V gene has CDR1 MNHEY and CDR2 SVGAGI. CDR3 DNA sequence: TGTGCCAGCGGGGCTAGCGGGGGGTCCACAGATACGCAGTATTTT. Protein: CASGASGGSTDTQYF.

This clonotype appeared a few times. CDR3 loop: CASSQGRDLRNQPQHF. CDR3 nucleotide sequence: TGCGCCAGCAGCCAGGGCAGGGACCTCCGCAATCAGCCCCAGCATTTT. The chain couples TRBV4-1 to TRBJ1-5, with D maybe TRBD1 (5 bases). The V and J ends lost 3 bases and 2 bases respectively, with 14 bases between them. The CDR3 contains 16 residues. CDR1 MGHRA and CDR2 YSYEKL come from the germline V gene.

V gene TRBV20-1 combines with J gene TRBJ2-5; TRBD1 agrees at 7 bases. Unmatched junction bases numbered 10, after V lost 5 bases and J lost 4 bases. Germline values: CDR1 DFQATT, CDR2 SNEGSKA (reference sequence). This CDR3 has 14 residues. The CDR3 bases are TGCAGTGCTCAAAAGGGGGCAGGGTCAGAGACCCAGTACTTC. Protein sequence: CSAQKGAGSETQYF.

There are a few counts of this clonotype. This rearrangement joins TRBV20-1 to TRBJ2-4; TRBD2 matches at 10 bases. Per germline, CDR1 DFQATT and CDR2 SNEGSKA (reference sequence). J gave up 2 bases and V 4 bases, and 11 bases lay outside the gene matches. The CDR3 sequence is 17 residues long. In DNA, the CDR3 is TGCAGTGCTATTTCCGGGACTAGCGTGGTATCCAAAAACATTCAGTACTTC. Residues: CSAISGTSVVSKNIQYF.

V is TRBV5-1 and J is TRBJ2-3, with D possibly matching TRBD1 (6 bases). The CDR3 covers 15 residues. Germline CDR1 and CDR2: SGHRS and YFSETQ. V was shortened by 3 bases and J by 6 bases, with 17 bases between the two germline ends. This CDR3 is CASSYPGDIKDTQYF. In nucleotides, the CDR3 is TGCGCCAGCAGCTACCCAGGGGATATTAAGGATACGCAGTATTTT.

This clonotype was observed a handful of times. The CDR3: CASSLKAVGYEQYF. The CDR3 nucleotides are TGCGCCAGCAGCTTAAAAGCGGTTGGCTACGAGCAGTACTTC. The chain employs TRBV5-1 and TRBJ2-7; possible D gene TRBD2, 5 bases. Per the germline V gene, CDR1 is SGHRS and CDR2 is YFSETQ. The CDR3 has 14 amino acids. Trimming removed 2 bases from V and 3 bases from J, with 12 bases in between.

This clonotype was counted only a few times. This chain links TRBV20-1 with TRBJ2-1; 7 bases are shared with TRBD2. There are 14 residues in the CDR3. V shed 5 bases, J shed 8 bases, and the junction held 12 bases outside the gene matches. CDR1 DFQATT and CDR2 SNEGSKA come from the germline V gene (reference sequence). CDR3 residues: CSAELLAVGDEQFF. Here the CDR3 DNA reads TGCAGTGCTGAACTCCTAGCGGTGGGGGATGAGCAGTTCTTC.

This clonotype was counted a few times. The chain recombines TRBV5-1 with TRBJ2-7; no clear D gene. Germline values: CDR1 SGHRS, CDR2 YFSETQ. The CDR3 extends over 11 amino acids. The germline V and J ends were trimmed by 1 base and 5 bases, with 4 bases remaining between them. In DNA, the CDR3 is TGCGCCAGCAGCTTGTCGGACGAGCAGTACTTC. Protein product: CASSLSDEQYF.

The rearrangement links TRBV15 to TRBJ2-1; TRBD2 is a possible D gene (6 bases). The CDR3 sequence is 16 residues long. Germline CDR1 reads LNHNV; CDR2 reads YYDKDF (reference sequence). The V end was cut by 6 bases, the J end by 4 bases, with 19 bases between. The CDR3 DNA sequence: TGTGCCACCAGGGACCCCGCGGGACGGCGTTACAATGAGCAGTTCTTC. Encoded protein: CATRDPAGRRYNEQFF.

This chain joins TRBV28 and TRBJ1-5; D may be TRBD1 (5 bases). CDR3 length equals 14 residues. V was shortened by 10 bases and J by 0 bases, with 13 bases between the two germline ends. The germline gives CDR1 MDHEN, CDR2 SYDVKM. CDR3: CATGGGNSNQPQHF. The CDR3 DNA is TGTGCCACCGGGGGGGGAAATAGCAATCAGCCCCAGCATTTT.

V usage is TRBV5-6 and J usage is TRBJ1-1; D is uncertain. The CDR3 has 14 residues. V was pared by 4 bases and J by 6 bases, with 16 bases between. Per germline, CDR1 SGHDT and CDR2 YYEEEE. This chain's CDR3 is CASSTAMARAEAFF. Here the CDR3 DNA reads TGTGCCAGCAGCACGGCGATGGCCCGGGCTGAAGCTTTCTTT.

CDR3 residues: CASSLRLAGVLGDNEQFF. The CDR3 bases are TGTGCCAGCAGCTTAAGACTAGCGGGAGTCTTGGGCGATAATGAGCAGTTCTTC. V usage is TRBV13 and J usage is TRBJ2-1; 12 bases agree with TRBD2. The CDR3 is 18 residues long. The germline V gene encodes CDR1 PRHDT and CDR2 FYEKMQ (reference sequence). The trim removed 2 bases at V and 7 bases at J, leaving 12 bases unmatched.

This chain links TRBV13 with TRBJ2-7, with a tentative D call TRBD1 (6 bases). Germline V gene data show CDR1 as PRHDT and CDR2 as FYEKMQ (reference sequence). Trimming removed 6 bases from V and 4 bases from J, with 22 bases in between. This CDR3 contains 16 residues. CDR3 in DNA: TGTGCCAGCAGACGTGCTGGATCCCAGGGGAAATACGAGCAGTACTTC. Translating it yields CASRRAGSQGKYEQYF.

The chain uses TRBV4-1 and TRBJ2-2; possible D gene TRBD1, 6 bases. The V and J ends lost 0 bases and 8 bases respectively, with 10 bases between them. Per germline, CDR1 MGHRA and CDR2 YSYEKL. The CDR3 covers 14 residues. For the CDR3, the DNA is TGCGCCAGCAGCCAAGATGAGGGGGTTGGGGAGCTGTTTTTT. As protein: CASSQDEGVGELFF.

This clonotype has a handful of counts. Mismatch with germline at one junction end may stem from a read error. This rearrangement joins TRBV7-7 to TRBJ2-2; 7 nucleotides align to TRBD1. CDR3 length equals 16 residues. Germline lookup yields CDR1 SSHAT and CDR2 FNYEAQ (reference sequence). CDR3 in amino acids: CASSLDRAGNTGELFF. The CDR3 nucleotides are TGTGCTAGCAGCTTAGACAGGGCTGGGAACACCGGGGAGCTGTTTTTT. The variable domain in full, completed from reference TRBV7-7 and TRBJ2-2, reads GAGVSQSPRYKVTKRGQDVTLRCDPISSHATLYWYQQALGQGPEFLTYFNYEAQPDKSGLPSDRFSAERPEGSISTLTIQRTEQRDSAMYRCASSLDRAGNTGELFFGEGSRLTVL.

This clonotype turned up a few times. The rearrangement links TRBV11-2 to TRBJ2-1; the match to TRBD2 covers 14 bases. The CDR3 runs 19 residues. CDR1 is SGHAT, CDR2 FQNNGV, per germline. Trimming at V came to 4 bases and at J to 0 bases, leaving 8 bases not matched to a gene. The CDR3 DNA reads TGTGCCAGCAGCTCCGGGACTAGCGGGAGTAGGAGCTCCTACAATGAGCAGTTCTTC. Protein product: CASSSGTSGSRSSYNEQFF.

This chain's CDR3 is CASSPPPRTGVSDTQYF. The CDR3 DNA sequence: TGTGCCAGTAGTCCCCCTCCTCGGACAGGGGTTTCAGATACGCAGTATTTT. The rearrangement joins TRBV19 to TRBJ2-3, with 9 positions matching TRBD1. The CDR3 is 17 amino acids. The V gene's germline CDR1 is LNHDA and CDR2 SQIVND (reference sequence). V was clipped by 5 bases and J by 4 bases; unmatched bases: 13.

The chain couples TRBV12-3 or TRBV12-4 to TRBJ2-1; a possible D gene is TRBD2 (5 bases). The CDR3 has 13 residues. Trimming shortened V by 3 bases and J by 12 bases, and 15 bases separated the two germline ends. CDR3 nucleotides: TGTGCCAGCAGTTTGGTAGGCCGGGATGGGCAGTTCTTC. Translation: CASSLVGRDGQFF.

The rearrangement joins TRBV6-5 to TRBJ2-2, with TRBD2 matching over 11 bases. V dropped 6 bases and J dropped 2; count of bases not matched to a gene: 5. Germline CDR1 and CDR2: MNHEY and SVGAGI. The CDR3 totals 16 residues. The chain's CDR3 is CASRELAGANTGELFF. The CDR3 coding sequence is TGTGCCAGCAGGGAACTAGCGGGAGCTAACACCGGGGAGCTGTTTTTT.

This clonotype is categorized as medium-sized. The rearrangement uses TRBV7-2 and TRBJ2-1, with 10 bases aligning to TRBD2. The CDR3 spans 15 residues. V shed 4 bases, J shed 4 bases, and the junction held 4 bases outside the gene matches. From germline, CDR1 is SGHTA and CDR2 FQGNSA. CDR3: CASSSTSGQYNEQFF. The CDR3 region has the DNA TGTGCCAGCAGCTCGACTAGCGGGCAGTACAATGAGCAGTTCTTC.

This clonotype turned up a few times. The V call is TRBV20-1, the J call TRBJ2-1; TRBD2 aligns across 14 bases. J gave up 8 bases and V 2 bases, and 11 bases lay outside the gene matches. CDR1 and CDR2 (germline): DFQATT, SNEGSKA (reference sequence). This CDR3 has 17 amino acids. DNA of the CDR3: TGCAGTGCTAGAAGTCCGGGACTAGCGGGAGTGGGCTATGAGCAGTTCTTC. This codes for CSARSPGLAGVGYEQFF.

This clonotype has at least ten counts. V usage is TRBV7-2 and J usage is TRBJ1-1; 8 nucleotides line up with TRBD1. CDR3 size: 13 residues. Germline-derived CDR1 and CDR2 are SGHTA and FQGNSA. With 5 bases clipped from V and 10 bases from J, the junction kept 9 bases outside the gene matches. Here the CDR3 DNA reads TGTGCCAGCAGCCGAATACAGGGGGTTGGAGCTTTCTTT. It is translated as CASSRIQGVGAFF.

This clonotype was observed a handful of times. The rearrangement joins TRBV12-3 or TRBV12-4 to TRBJ1-2, with 10 positions matching TRBD1. V was clipped by 3 bases and J by 5 bases; unmatched bases: 12. CDR3 size: 17 residues. The CDR3 bases are TGTGCCAGCAGTTTGCTTATGTTGGGACAGGGGAATTATGGCTACACCTTC. Its protein is CASSLLMLGQGNYGYTF.

This rearrangement joins TRBV23-1 to TRBJ1-5; D call uncertain. TRBV23-1 is given ORF status, its function remaining uncertain. The V gene lost 0 bases and the J gene lost 0 bases, with 9 bases spanning the gap. This CDR3 contains 16 residues. CDR3 sequence: CASSQSGPASNQPQHF. CDR3 nucleotides: TGCGCCAGCAGTCAATCGGGCCCTGCTAGCAATCAGCCCCAGCATTTT.

This clonotype was counted a few times. The chain employs TRBV6-5 and TRBJ1-2; a weak D match, TRBD1 (5 bases). The CDR3 length is 15 residues. Germline loops: CDR1 MNHEY, CDR2 SVGAGI. Trimming removed 6 bases from V and 5 bases from J, with 19 bases in between. The CDR3 region is CASRDTGPLLYGYTF. In nucleotides, the CDR3 is TGTGCCAGCAGGGATACAGGTCCTCTACTTTATGGCTACACCTTC.